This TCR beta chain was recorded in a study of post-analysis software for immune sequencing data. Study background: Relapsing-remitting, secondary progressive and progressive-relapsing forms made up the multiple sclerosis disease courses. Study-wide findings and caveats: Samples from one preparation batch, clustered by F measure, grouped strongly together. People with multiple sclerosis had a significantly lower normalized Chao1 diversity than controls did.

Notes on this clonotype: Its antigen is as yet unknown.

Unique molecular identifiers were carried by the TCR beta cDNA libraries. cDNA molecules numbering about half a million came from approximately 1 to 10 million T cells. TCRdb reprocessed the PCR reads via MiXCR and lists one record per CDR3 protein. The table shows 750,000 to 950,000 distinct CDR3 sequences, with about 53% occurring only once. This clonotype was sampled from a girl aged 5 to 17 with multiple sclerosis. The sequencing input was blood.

This CDR3 reads CASSHGGGANTEAFF. The CDR3 DNA sequence: TGTGCCAGCAGCCACGGAGGTGGTGCGAACACTGAAGCTTTCTTT. The chain is built from TRBV6-5 and TRBJ1-1; D unclear. The CDR3 has 15 residues. Trimming shortened V by 6 bases and J by 1 base, and 15 bases separated the two germline ends. Germline CDR1 MNHEY, CDR2 SVGAGI.